This T cell receptor beta chain was sequenced in a study of OX40 agonist ivuxolimab in advanced cancers. Context from the whole study: Ivuxolimab was an agonistic, fully human IgG2 monoclonal antibody directed against OX40 (CD134), a costimulatory receptor. Intravenous ivuxolimab was administered to patients every 2 weeks at six dose levels: 0.01, 0.1, 0.3, 1.5, 3 and 10 mg/kg. Of the roughly 52 dose-escalation patients, hepatocellular carcinoma was present in around 20, melanoma in roughly 15, renal cell carcinoma in 9 and head and neck cancer in 9. A male proportion of approximately 83% and a mean age of approximately 62 years, ranging from 23 to 79, were recorded for the dose-escalation cohort. Patients were allowed to have had prior anti-PD-1, anti-PD-L1 or anti-CTLA-4 therapy, and around 40% of the dose-escalation patients had previously received checkpoint inhibitors. Partial responses were achieved by three dose-escalation patients, of whom one had hepatocellular carcinoma and two had cutaneous melanoma. Peripheral TCRbeta sequencing aimed to test whether ivuxolimab altered TCR sequence diversity and caused clonal T-cell expansion. The paper describes the monotherapy dose-escalation part (N of about 52 patients) of the phase I trial of ivuxolimab. Findings and caveats that apply to the study as a whole: Antigen specificity was not determined for the clonally expanded peripheral T cells. Clonal expansion of both CD4+ and CD8+ blood T cells was observed from baseline to week 6 at doses 0.1 to 3.0 mg/kg. Low levels of normalized T-cell clonal expansion were also seen in some nonresponding patients. After ivuxolimab, CD8+ T cells had more expanded clones than CD4+ T cells on average. In partial responders in the 0.1-3.0 mg/kg groups, normalized peripheral clonal expansion was found to be among the lowest, especially among CD8+ T cells.

A word on this clone: This clone's antigen is unknown. Per-nucleotide qualities are absent, and no much larger clonotype sits a single base away.

The trial excluded patients who had a history of autoimmune disease or were on systemic immunosuppression. Peripheral blood for TCR sequencing was collected from all dose cohorts at baseline, on cycle 4 day 1, and on cycle 7 day 1. The samples were drawn from a first-in-human, open-label, multicenter phase I dose-escalation trial of ivuxolimab. Adults with locally advanced or metastatic head and neck squamous cell, hepatocellular, melanoma or renal cell carcinoma were enrolled in the trial. Before TCR sequencing, CD4+ T cells and CD8+ T cells were sorted from peripheral blood as separate populations. Genomic DNA was isolated from the sorted cells so that the TCRbeta CDR3 region could be sequenced. TCRbeta CDR3 regions were sequenced using the immunoSEQ Assay. In its TCRdb copy, this immuneACCESS table keeps in-frame sequences only and misses some clones. Where compared with another copy, unresolved V genes explain less than half of these, and the others have no known cause. In all, the sample holds roughly 60,000 clones, and roughly nine tenths of those were seen once. The top ten clonotypes cover around 2% of the sample.

Relative to germline, V is 0 bases shorter and J is 5 bases shorter, with 12 bases between their ends. CDR1 and CDR2, per the germline V gene, are SGHRS and YFSETQ. The CDR3 runs 14 residues from the cysteine to the phenylalanine. The DNA shown is the 42-base CDR3, in frame from base 1. The sample in question was CD4+ or CD8+ T cells sorted from blood, obtained in a trial of the OX40 agonist ivuxolimab. This clonotype was obtained from an adult with an advanced solid tumor such as melanoma, head and neck, liver or kidney cancer. The sequence joins TRBV5-1 to TRBJ2-7; TRBD2 is perhaps the D gene, given 5 matching bases. The nucleotides read TGCGCCAGCAGCTTGGGAGGACTCCTAGACGAGCAGTACTTC. Its protein product is CASSLGGLLDEQYF.